A single sample gave rise to the 8 T cell receptor beta chains below, sequenced in a study of shared clonotypes between healthy human individuals. Profiling relied on immunoSEQ multiplex PCR, and the TCRdb table lists in-frame clones only, not all of them. The table shows about 580,000 clones, with about 98% occurring only once. Terminally differentiated effector memory CD45RA+ cells were excluded by CCR7 positive selection of CD45RO-negative cells. Sequencing was carried out using naive CD8+ T cells sorted from blood. Receptors were obtained from a man under 40 in good health.

This clone was picked up a small number of times. The chain links TRBV11-2 to TRBJ1-4; 9 nucleotides align to TRBD1. Germline loops: CDR1 SGHAT, CDR2 FQNNGV. This CDR3 is built from 16 residues. V was clipped by 5 bases and J by 5 bases; unmatched bases: 9. The DNA for the CDR3 is TGTGCCAGCAGCCCTAGGGGGACAGGGATAAATGAAAAACTGTTTTTT. Its translation is CASSPRGTGINEKLFF.

The chain couples TRBV5-6 to TRBJ2-7; 8 bases are shared with TRBD2. This CDR3 is built from 14 residues. Germline assignment: CDR1 SGHDT and CDR2 YYEEEE. The ends lost 1 base at V and 6 bases at J; junction bases unmatched: 6. The CDR3 DNA reads as TGTGCCAGCAGCTTGAATAGCGGGATGGCCGAGCAGTACTTC. This encodes CASSLNSGMAEQYF.

V and J are TRBV7-9 and TRBJ2-7, with 7 bases that match TRBD1. Per the germline V gene, CDR1 is SEHNR and CDR2 is FQNEAQ (reference sequence). J lost 2 bases, V lost 5 bases, and 3 bases had no gene match. This CDR3 contains 13 residues. CDR3: CASSVGQAYEQYF. CDR3 DNA sequence: TGTGCCAGCAGCGTAGGACAGGCCTACGAGCAGTACTTC.

A remark on this clone: This same CDR3 is encoded by further DNA sequences in the sample. The chain's CDR3 is CSVDSLNTEAFF. CDR3 DNA: TGCAGCGTGGACAGTTTGAACACTGAAGCTTTCTTT. The V gene is TRBV29-1, the J gene TRBJ1-1; maybe TRBD1 (6 bases). Germline V gene data show CDR1 as SQVTM and CDR2 as ANQGSEA. The length of the CDR3 is 12 residues. V lost 6 bases and J lost 0, with 8 bases in between.

With respect to this clone: Germline is not matched at one junction end, which may reflect a read error. The chain uses TRBV7-7 and TRBJ2-7; D is ambiguous. The germline V gene has CDR1 SSHAT and CDR2 FNYEAQ (reference sequence). The CDR3 contains 13 residues. The CDR3 DNA reads TGTGCTAGCAGCGAGGAGCTAGCCTACGAGCAGTACTTC. It codes for CASSEELAYEQYF.

The CDR3: CAITGVSGANVLTF. The CDR3 bases are TGTGCCATCACAGGTGTCTCTGGGGCCAACGTCCTGACTTTC. The V gene is TRBV10-3, the J gene TRBJ2-6; D is uncertain. Deletions cut 7 bases from V and 0 bases from J, with 7 bases between. The CDR3 totals 14 residues. The germline gives CDR1 ENHRY, CDR2 SYGVKD.

This chain connects TRBV4-3 to TRBJ1-2; D is perhaps TRBD1 (5 bases). V lost 1 base, J lost 4 bases, and 13 bases lay in between. Germline values: CDR1 LGHNA, CDR2 YSLEER. The CDR3 is made up of 15 amino acids. The CDR3 reads CASSQGRGTLYGYTF. CDR3 nucleotide sequence: TGCGCCAGCAGCCAAGGGAGGGGCACTCTCTATGGCTACACCTTC.

The rearrangement joins TRBV14 to TRBJ2-1; TRBD2 matches at 15 bases. There are 20 residues in the CDR3. J gave up 0 bases and V 3 bases, and 9 bases lay outside the gene matches. Germline loops: CDR1 SGHDN, CDR2 FVKESK. CDR3 sequence (DNA): TGTGCCAGCAGCCAGGCCAGGACTAGCGGGAGGGCCCCCTCCTACAATGAGCAGTTCTTC. Its translation: CASSQARTSGRAPSYNEQFF.